This T cell receptor (beta chain) appears in the sequencing data of a study of T cell changes during pregnancy in multiple sclerosis. Produced via immunoSEQ multiplex PCR; TCRdb's table is partial and in-frame only. Among about 110,000 clones listed, about 90% were seen once. The germline CDR1 and CDR2 sequences are WSHSY and SAAADI. The CDR3 length is 14 residues. V was pared by 3 bases and J by 6 bases, with 15 bases between. The sequence came from a female donor with multiple sclerosis, enrolled in a pregnancy study. The V call is TRBV10-2, the J call TRBJ2-7; TRBD1 might be the D (6 bases). Source: peripheral blood, taken after pregnancy. The CDR3: CASSDRAGTREQYF. CDR3 nucleotides: TGCGCCAGCAGTGATAGGGCAGGGACACGCGAGCAGTACTTC.